This TCR beta chain was identified during a study of regulatory T cells in long-lasting Graves disease. The wider study: Graves' cases, newly diagnosed, had used antithyroid drugs under 3 months.

Notes on this clonotype: What it binds is unknown.

Time point of the sample: newly diagnosed GD, antithyroid drugs for less than 3 months. Researchers made the TCR library from RNA that was extracted from PBMCs. The authors diagnosed Graves' disease using American Thyroid Association guidelines. Study results and limitations: Under persistent disease, TRBV28, TRBJ1-2 and TRBJ2-5 were used preferentially.

Sequencing libraries for TCR beta were prepared with iRepertoire HTBI primers and Arm-PCR of CDR3 regions. From the multiplex PCR reads, TCRdb called clonotypes with MiXCR, one entry per CDR3 protein. The table shows about 430,000 distinct CDR3 sequences, with 15% occurring only once. Germline V gene lookup returns CDR1 MGHRA and CDR2 YSYEKL. This CDR3 comprises 16 residues. The junction had 5 bases not matched to a gene; V was cut back by 4 bases and J by 3 bases. These records were also assigned to another study, of T cells in Graves' hyperthyroidism and ophthalmopathy. That publication notes: Orbital computed tomography and thyroid ultrasound, together with serum TRAb and thyroxine and clinical symptoms, were used for diagnoses.

Sequencing used peripheral blood mononuclear cells (PBMCs), obtained at new diagnosis, from a patient treated with antithyroid drugs. The source is a woman aged 40 to 49 with Graves disease. V usage is TRBV4-1 and J usage is TRBJ1-5, with 11 bases fitting TRBD1. The CDR3 protein is CASSRTDRGLNQPQHF. In nucleotides, the CDR3 is TGCGCCAGCAGCCGAACGGACAGGGGGCTCAATCAGCCCCAGCATTTT.